A selection of T cell receptor beta chains follows, all from one sample in a study of CD8 T cells in Susac syndrome. TCRdb ran MiXCR on the immunoSEQ multiplex PCR reads and lists one entry per CDR3 protein. The table includes over 300,000 distinct CDR3 sequences, about 91% detected once. Specimen: CD4+ T cells from PBMCs. Receptors originate from a human donor with multiple sclerosis. Both conserved end residues are part of each CDR3. The D gene is left open where the match is weak. Part of the rows lack a size; the others show once, few, many or a class for expanded clones.

d_call	j_call	clone_size	v_call	cdr3_nt	cdr3_aa
TRBD1	TRBJ2-2	.	TRBV6-1	TGTGCCAGCACAGACCAGGGGGCTGGTTTTCCCGGGGAGCTGTTTTTT	CASTDQGAGFPGELFF
TRBD2	TRBJ2-1	.	TRBV5-1	TGCGCCAGCAGCTTGGCCCCGGGAGGGGGAAATGAGCAGTTCTTC	CASSLAPGGGNEQFF
TRBD1	TRBJ1-2	.	TRBV19	TGTGCCAGTAGTCTCCCGGACAGGGGAACGGGTGGCTACACCTTC	CASSLPDRGTGGYTF
.	TRBJ1-4	.	TRBV6-6	TGTGCCAGCAGTTACAGGAGGAATGAAAAACTGTTTTTT	CASSYRRNEKLFF
.	TRBJ2-7	.	TRBV12-3/TRBV12-4	TGTGCCAGCAGTTCCCCCCGCGCGGGGGCAAGCGACGAGCAGTACTTC	CASSSPRAGASDEQYF
.	TRBJ2-1	.	TRBV6-6	TGTGCCAGCAGCCAGCCCTACAATGAGCAGTTCTTC	CASSQPYNEQFF
.	TRBJ2-3	once	TRBV19	TGTGCCAGTAGTATATCCGGGGGAATTGATACGCAGTATTTT	CASSISGGIDTQYF
.	TRBJ1-1	once	TRBV11-2	TGTGCCAGCAGCTTAGAGGGGGTTGGTGTAGCTTTCTTT	CASSLEGVGVAFF
TRBD2	TRBJ2-7	.	TRBV5-1	TGCGCCAGCAGCCCAATAGGGGCGGGAGGGAATTCGGCCTACGAGCAGTACTTC	CASSPIGAGGNSAYEQYF
TRBD2	TRBJ2-7	.	TRBV28	TGTGCCAGCAGTTTGCTTTCTAGCGGGAGCTCCTACGAGCAGTACTTC	CASSLLSSGSSYEQYF
.	TRBJ1-3	.	TRBV5-6	TGTGCCAGCTCCTCTTCGGGGGAGGGAAACACCATATATTTT	CASSSSGEGNTIYF
TRBD2	TRBJ2-1	.	TRBV28	TGTGCCAGCAGTTTAACTAGCGGCGGCTCCTACAATGAGCAGTTCTTC	CASSLTSGGSYNEQFF
TRBD1	TRBJ2-7	few	TRBV7-6	TGTGCCAGCAGCTTAGCCGGGACAGGTACCTACGAGCAGTACTTC	CASSLAGTGTYEQYF
.	TRBJ2-1	.	TRBV3-1	TGTGCCAGCAGCCAAGATCGCGGGATCTACAATGAGCAGTTCTTC	CASSQDRGIYNEQFF
.	TRBJ2-1	.	TRBV12-3/TRBV12-4	TGTGCCAGCAGTTTTTCAGGCTTTTCTGAGCAGTTCTTC	CASSFSGFSEQFF
.	TRBJ1-1	.	TRBV5-6	TGTGCCAGCAGGTATGCAGGGTTCCCTGAAGCTTTCTTT	CASRYAGFPEAFF
.	TRBJ2-3	.	TRBV5-5	TGTGCCAGCAGCTTGGATGGGCGCCAGGACACAGATACGCAGTATTTT	CASSLDGRQDTDTQYF
TRBD1	TRBJ1-5	.	TRBV19	TGTGCCAGTGGGGACAGCAGCAATCAGCCCCAGCATTTT	CASGDSSNQPQHF
.	TRBJ2-1	.	TRBV7-3	TGTGCCAGCAGCTTTGGGGGAGTCTCCTACAATGAGCAGTTCTTC	CASSFGGVSYNEQFF
.	TRBJ1-1	.	TRBV29-1	TGCAGCGTTGAAAGAGGGTTTAACACTGAAGCTTTCTTT	CSVERGFNTEAFF